These T cell receptor beta chains were read from a single sample in a study of T cell changes during pregnancy in multiple sclerosis. Data came from immunoSEQ multiplex PCR; TCRdb stores just in-frame clones and leaves some out. The sample yields roughly 80,000 clones, roughly nine tenths seen once. Sequences were derived from peripheral blood, sampled before pregnancy. The receptors were sampled from a female donor with multiple sclerosis, enrolled in a pregnancy study. Both conserved end residues are part of each CDR3. The D gene is left open where the match is weak. For some rows the clone size is stated as once, few or many, or as a class when expanded; others skip it.

clone size,J gene,D gene,V gene,CDR3 length,CDR3 protein
.,TRBJ2-1,.,TRBV19,11,CASTRNNEQFF
.,TRBJ2-2,.,TRBV5-4,12,CASSLGVRELFF
.,TRBJ2-3,TRBD2,TRBV12-5,16,CASGLNSGPSTDTQYF
.,TRBJ1-5,.,TRBV28,14,CASSGRVANQPQHF
.,TRBJ2-2,.,TRBV4-3,15,CASSQQTGRGGELFF
.,TRBJ2-2,TRBD1,TRBV7-3,15,CASSRDRTDTGELFF
.,TRBJ2-7,.,TRBV9,14,CASTPGQYPYEQYF
once,TRBJ2-7,.,TRBV5-1,11,CASSSGYEQYF
.,TRBJ2-5,TRBD2,TRBV9,17,CASSVDPSGGTQETQYF
.,TRBJ1-5,TRBD1,TRBV28,16,CASSLFRQGGGQPQHF
.,TRBJ2-1,.,TRBV28,12,CASSVTYNEQFF
once,TRBJ1-2,.,TRBV6-6,15,CASSYSASQGGGYTF
.,TRBJ1-1,.,TRBV6-6,13,CASGRSLNTEAFF
.,TRBJ2-2,TRBD2,TRBV19,15,CASISVAGGTGELFF
.,TRBJ1-2,.,TRBV4-2,17,CASSQVRERKQHYGYTF
.,TRBJ1-2,.,TRBV6-6,15,CASSWRGSFNYGYTF
.,TRBJ1-4,.,TRBV30,13,CASRVATNEKLFF
.,TRBJ2-3,TRBD1,TRBV2,15,CASSPQGVSTDTQYF
.,TRBJ2-1,TRBD2,TRBV19,17,CASSISFAGDYPNEQFF
.,TRBJ2-1,.,TRBV9,15,CASSVAGERDNEQFF
.,TRBJ1-4,.,TRBV27,14,CASSFGGTIEKLFF
.,TRBJ2-1,.,TRBV15,14,CATSTSGGWNEQFF
.,TRBJ2-6,TRBD1,TRBV6-6,15,CASRPGGSGANVLTF
once,TRBJ2-2,.,TRBV5-1,14,CASSLVPGAGELFF
.,TRBJ2-5,.,TRBV5-1,11,CASSFKETQYF
.,TRBJ1-6,TRBD1,TRBV4-3,15,CASSQERTGDSPLHF
.,TRBJ2-7,TRBD2,TRBV7-9,14,CASSPGLATYEQYF
.,TRBJ2-7,.,TRBV5-1,13,CASSPDRAYEQYF
.,TRBJ2-1,.,TRBV2,13,CASSGTRGLEQFF
.,TRBJ2-6,TRBD1,TRBV7-3,18,CASSSTGVLPGGANVLTF
.,TRBJ1-5,TRBD1,TRBV2,15,CASRRGQQSNQPQHF
.,TRBJ1-5,TRBD1,TRBV6-5,14,CASSLSGGISPQHF
.,TRBJ2-3,.,TRBV18,15,CASSPMGTQGDTQYF
.,TRBJ1-1,.,TRBV14,13,CASSAGWNTEAFF
.,TRBJ2-1,.,TRBV7-9,15,CASSGSSLPYNEQFF
.,TRBJ2-1,TRBD1,TRBV19,15,CASSRGQNSYNEQFF
.,TRBJ2-2,TRBD2,TRBV11-3,15,CASSSLAGGTGELFF
.,TRBJ2-5,.,TRBV5-1,15,CASSLDMGRQETQYF
.,TRBJ2-7,TRBD1,TRBV5-1,15,CASSFSGQPDYEQYF
.,TRBJ2-2,.,TRBV7-2,14,CASSSTSNTGELFF